The 30 T cell receptor beta chains below were found in one sample sequenced in a study of shared clonotypes between healthy human individuals. CD45RO-negative cells were positively selected for CCR7, leaving out terminally differentiated effector memory CD45RA+ cells. Generated by immunoSEQ multiplex PCR, the TCRdb table keeps only in-frame clones and is missing some. The top ten clones hold about 1.6% of a sample with around 1.9 million clones, 90% to 95% of them seen once. The source material was naive CD8+ T cells from PBMCs. The origin of the receptors is a man aged 18 to 29 in good health. Some clones in this sample may be carry-over from other donors' samples.

A single count supports this clone. This chain uses TRBV6-5 with TRBJ1-2; tentative D call: TRBD1 (6 bases). CDR1 is MNHEY and CDR2 is SVGAGI in the germline V gene. The CDR3 spans 15 residues. V lost 0 bases and J lost 3, with 11 bases in between. The DNA of the CDR3 is TGTGCCAGCAGTTACTCGGTGGGGGGCTACTATGGCTACACCTTC. This codes for CASSYSVGGYYGYTF.

The chain uses TRBV7-2 and TRBJ2-3; 7 bases are shared with TRBD1. This CDR3 is built from 14 residues. CDR1 is SGHTA, CDR2 FQGNSA, per germline. V was clipped by 5 bases and J by 2 bases; unmatched bases: 4. CDR3 DNA sequence: TGTGCCAGCAGCCGGGACAGCCTCACAGATACGCAGTATTTT. Translation: CASSRDSLTDTQYF.

The chain combines TRBV19 with TRBJ2-7, with D maybe TRBD1 (6 bases). Trimming removed 6 bases at V and 5 bases at J, with 14 bases between. Germline CDR1 LNHDA, CDR2 SQIVND (reference sequence). This CDR3 has 13 amino acids. CDR3 amino acids: CASSRTGNDEQYF. CDR3 in DNA: TGTGCCAGTAGCCGTACAGGGAACGACGAGCAGTACTTC.

The chain carries TRBV7-9 and TRBJ2-7, with 10 bases matching TRBD2. The CDR3 runs to 14 residues. J gave up 5 bases and V 5 bases, and 6 bases lay outside the gene matches. Germline V gene lookup returns CDR1 SEHNR and CDR2 FQNEAQ (reference sequence). In nucleotides, the CDR3 is TGTGCCAGCAGCCCCAGCGGGAGGGCCGACGAGCAGTACTTC. Its protein is CASSPSGRADEQYF.

The V gene is TRBV29-1, the J gene TRBJ1-2; 8 nucleotides align to TRBD1. The germline V gene has CDR1 SQVTM and CDR2 ANQGSEA. Germline trimming cut 6 bases from V and 5 bases from J; bases unmatched to any gene: 11. This CDR3 region has 14 residues. DNA for the CDR3: TGCAGCGTCCGTACAGGGGGTTTAGAATATGGCTACACCTTC. Its translation: CSVRTGGLEYGYTF.

This clone appeared a single time. J is TRBJ2-7 and V is TRBV6-5, with a weak D call TRBD2 (6 bases). There are 14 residues in the CDR3. Germline lookup yields CDR1 MNHEY and CDR2 SVGAGI. Deletions cut 10 bases from V and 5 bases from J, with 21 bases between. The CDR3 coding sequence is TGTGCCACTGGGGCCGGGACGGGGAGGCACGAGCAGTACTTC. It is translated as CATGAGTGRHEQYF.

The V gene is TRBV27, the J gene TRBJ2-1, with TRBD1 matching over 8 bases. Germline CDR1 and CDR2: MNHEY and SMNVEV (reference sequence). The CDR3 runs to 14 residues. The V gene end was trimmed by 3 bases and the J gene end by 6 bases; junction bases not matched to a gene: 4. This chain's CDR3 is CASSLLQGVNEQFF. The CDR3 coding sequence is TGTGCCAGCAGTTTGTTACAGGGGGTCAATGAGCAGTTCTTC.

The chain employs TRBV7-9 and TRBJ2-1; perhaps TRBD2 as D (6 bases). Germline loops: CDR1 SEHNR, CDR2 FQNEAQ (reference sequence). The ends were cut back, 7 bases at V and 8 bases at J, with 27 bases in the middle. CDR3 length: 17 residues. DNA of the CDR3: TGTGCCAGCATAGTTGGTAGAGGTCCTTTCGGGGGAGATGAGCAGTTCTTC. Translation: CASIVGRGPFGGDEQFF. Full variable domain (remainder filled in from reference TRBV7-9 and TRBJ2-1): DTGVSQNPRHKITKRGQNVTFRCDPISEHNRLYWYRQTLGQGPEFLTYFQNEAQLEKSRLLSDRFSAERPKGSFSTLEIQRTEQGDSAMYLCASIVGRGPFGGDEQFFGPGTRLTVL.

V and J are TRBV4-1 and TRBJ2-5; TRBD1 matches at 11 bases. V dropped 3 bases and J dropped 7; count of bases not matched to a gene: 10. CDR3 size: 16 residues. Germline V gene data show CDR1 as MGHRA and CDR2 as YSYEKL. CDR3 sequence reads: CASSQKTGTGGGTQYF. The CDR3 coding sequence is TGCGCCAGCAGCCAGAAAACGGGGACAGGGGGTGGGACCCAGTACTTC.

The chain is built from TRBV6-1 and TRBJ2-3, with 13 positions matching TRBD2. The CDR3 length is 18 residues. The V gene end was trimmed by 4 bases and the J gene end by 4 bases; junction bases not matched to a gene: 11. CDR1 is MNHNS and CDR2 is SASEGT in the germline V gene. In DNA form, the CDR3 reads TGTGCCAGCAGTGGGGGGACTAGCGGGATCCATCAGGCAGATACGCAGTATTTT. Protein: CASSGGTSGIHQADTQYF.

The chain employs TRBV5-4 and TRBJ1-4, with D uncertain. Between the trimmed V and J ends, which lost 3 bases and 7 bases, there was a span of 10 bases. Germline CDR1 and CDR2: SGHNT and YYREEE (reference sequence). This CDR3 region has 13 residues. The DNA of the CDR3 is TGTGCCAGCAGCTCCCCACTTTCTGAAAAACTGTTTTTT. Its protein product is CASSSPLSEKLFF. Supplemented by reference TRBV5-4 and TRBJ1-4, the full variable domain reads ETGVTQSPTHLIKTRGQQVTLRCSSQSGHNTVSWYQQALGQGPQFIFQYYREEENGRGNFPPRFSGLQFPNYSSELNVNALELDDSALYLCASSSPLSEKLFFGSGTQLSVL.

The chain employs TRBV27 and TRBJ2-7, with 7 bases fitting TRBD2. V lost 3 bases, J lost 6 bases, and 8 bases stayed unmatched. The CDR3 totals 14 residues. CDR1 and CDR2 (germline): MNHEY, SMNVEV (reference sequence). The CDR3 nucleotides are TGTGCCAGCAGTTTGGTCCCGGGGAGGGGCGAGCAGTACTTC. Translated: CASSLVPGRGEQYF.

The chain recombines TRBV27 with TRBJ1-1; the D gene is possibly TRBD1 (5 bases). The germline V gene has CDR1 MNHEY and CDR2 SMNVEV (reference sequence). V was cut by 5 bases and J by 7 bases, with 14 bases left in between. The CDR3 is 13 residues long. The CDR3 is CASSLRRDLEAFF. As DNA, the CDR3 is TGTGCCAGCAGTCTTAGGAGGGACCTTGAAGCTTTCTTT.

The CDR3 nucleotides are TGTGCCAGCAGCTTAGTGTGGGACACCGAATGGGGGGTCTACGAGCAGTACTTC. It translates to CASSLVWDTEWGVYEQYF. The gene calls are TRBV7-9 and TRBJ2-7, with D possibly being TRBD1 or TRBD2 (6 bases each). V was cut by 1 base and J by 3 bases, with 22 bases left in between. CDR3 size: 18 residues. Germline V lookup: CDR1 SEHNR, CDR2 FQNEAQ (reference sequence).

The chain has TRBV28 and TRBJ2-3, with 7 bases that match TRBD2. J was trimmed by 3 bases and V by 7 bases; bases with no gene match: 25. The CDR3 is made up of 20 amino acids. From germline, CDR1 is MDHEN and CDR2 SYDVKM. DNA for the CDR3: TGTGCCAGCAACGGGGGGTTAAGGCAGGGTAAGAGGTTTTGGACAGATACGCAGTATTTT. Protein: CASNGGLRQGKRFWTDTQYF.

In DNA form, the CDR3 reads TGTGCCAGCAGCCCTCTTAGTATGAACACTGAAGCTTTCTTT. Its protein product is CASSPLSMNTEAFF. The V call is TRBV7-9, the J call TRBJ1-1; no firm D call. Germline CDR1 SEHNR, CDR2 FQNEAQ (reference sequence). The V end was cut by 5 bases, the J end by 0 bases, with 10 bases between. The CDR3 runs 14 residues.

The chain uses TRBV30 and TRBJ2-7, with unresolved D. V shed 1 base and J shed 3 bases, with 10 bases lying between them. The CDR3 totals 13 residues. Per the germline V gene, CDR1 is GTSNPN and CDR2 is SVGIG (reference sequence). CDR3 protein: CAWSEGGDYEQYF. The CDR3 DNA reads as TGTGCCTGGAGTGAGGGCGGCGACTACGAGCAGTACTTC.

This clone was observed once. Other DNA sequences in this sample translate to the same CDR3. This chain connects TRBV27 to TRBJ2-7; D is unresolved. This CDR3 is 13 amino acids long. CDR1 is MNHEY and CDR2 is SMNVEV in the germline V gene (reference sequence). The germline V and J ends were trimmed by 5 bases and 2 bases, with 10 bases remaining between them. The CDR3 DNA reads TGTGCCAGCAGTCCACTCCCCCCCTACGAGCAGTACTTC. Its translation: CASSPLPPYEQYF.

The gene calls are TRBV28 and TRBJ2-7; TRBD1 agrees at 7 bases. V dropped 2 bases and J dropped 5; count of bases not matched to a gene: 6. CDR3 size: 14 residues. Germline V gives CDR1 MDHEN, CDR2 SYDVKM. CDR3 region: CASSLLRGSDEQYF. The CDR3 DNA is TGTGCCAGCAGTTTACTCAGGGGGAGCGACGAGCAGTACTTC.

As to this clone: Other nucleotide sequences from this sample produce the same CDR3. The CDR3 DNA reads TGTGCCAGCTCACCCCGGGACAGGGGCAATGAGCAGTTCTTC. It yields the protein CASSPRDRGNEQFF. This rearrangement joins TRBV18 to TRBJ2-1; 10 bases fit TRBD1. Germline assignment: CDR1 KGHSH and CDR2 LQKENI. This CDR3 is built from 14 residues. J gave up 6 bases and V 3 bases, and 2 bases lay outside the gene matches.

This clone was observed a handful of times. V gene TRBV30 combines with J gene TRBJ1-1; no clear D. Trimming shortened V by 3 bases and J by 3 bases, and 11 bases separated the two germline ends. Germline CDR1 reads GTSNPN; CDR2 reads SVGIG (reference sequence). There are 13 residues in the CDR3. CDR3 protein: CAWRDPLYTEAFF. The CDR3 nucleotides read TGTGCCTGGAGGGACCCCCTTTACACTGAAGCTTTCTTT.

This chain connects TRBV19 to TRBJ2-1, with TRBD2 identical over 9 bases. The V and J ends lost 1 base and 6 bases, in that order; junction bases with no gene match: 4. Germline V lookup: CDR1 LNHDA, CDR2 SQIVND (reference sequence). The CDR3 is 15 residues long. CDR3: CASSIATSGLNEQFF. In DNA form, the CDR3 reads TGTGCCAGTAGTATAGCCACTAGCGGGCTCAATGAGCAGTTCTTC.

This sequence joins TRBV7-9 and TRBJ2-7; D gene ambiguous. This CDR3 region has 14 residues. CDR1 and CDR2 from the germline V gene are SEHNR and FQNEAQ (reference sequence). Trimming took 7 bases from V and 4 from J, leaving 17 bases between them. The CDR3, as DNA: TGTGCCAGCACCTCCGTACTTGACGCTTACGAGCAGTACTTC. This codes for CASTSVLDAYEQYF.

The rearrangement uses TRBV7-9 and TRBJ2-5; 10 nucleotides match TRBD1. Looked up from germline, CDR1 is SEHNR and CDR2 is FQNEAQ (reference sequence). V lost 5 bases to trimming and J lost 7 bases; unmatched junction nucleotides: 16. The CDR3 totals 17 residues. DNA of the CDR3: TGTGCCAGCAGCCCGAGGACGGACAGGGGGAAGGTTGGGACCCAGTACTTC. Translating it yields CASSPRTDRGKVGTQYF.

Worth noting for this clone: At the DNA level, this CDR3 is encoded by other sequences in the same sample as well. This chain uses TRBV9 with TRBJ2-3; D not certain. The CDR3 has 15 amino acids. The germline V gene has CDR1 SGDLS and CDR2 YYNGEE. Trimming took off 0 bases at V and 3 bases at J, with 11 bases between the two ends. The CDR3 sequence is CASSVVGFSTDTQYF. The CDR3 bases are TGTGCCAGCAGCGTAGTGGGTTTTAGTACAGATACGCAGTATTTT.

The chain has TRBV10-3 and TRBJ2-1, with TRBD2 matching over 15 bases. V trimming: 4 bases; J trimming: 6 bases; junction bases outside the gene matches: 4. This CDR3 is 16 amino acids long. CDR1 and CDR2 (germline): ENHRY, SYGVKD. CDR3 sequence: CAISGPGLAGGNEQFF. The CDR3, as DNA: TGTGCCATCAGTGGGCCGGGACTAGCGGGAGGCAATGAGCAGTTCTTC.

The chain is built from TRBV5-6 and TRBJ2-2, with D perhaps TRBD1 (5 bases). V lost 4 bases and J 5 bases, leaving 9 bases between the germline ends. CDR3 length: 13 residues. Germline CDR1 reads SGHDT; CDR2 reads YYEEEE. The CDR3 reads CASSLKGTGELFF. The CDR3, as DNA: TGTGCCAGCAGCCTCAAGGGGACCGGGGAGCTGTTTTTT.

The gene calls are TRBV7-6 and TRBJ2-1, with a possible D match to TRBD2 (6 bases). Looked up from germline, CDR1 is SGHVS and CDR2 is FNYEAQ. The V end lost 5 bases, the J end lost 4 bases, and 18 bases lay between the germline ends. This CDR3 spans 16 amino acids. The chain's CDR3 is CASSTLLAGSYNEQFF. CDR3 nucleotides: TGTGCCAGCAGCACATTACTAGCAGGGTCTTACAATGAGCAGTTCTTC.

This chain uses TRBV11-2 with TRBJ2-3, with 8 bases fitting TRBD2. The CDR3 consists of 15 residues. V trimming: 1 base; J trimming: 4 bases; junction bases outside the gene matches: 4. CDR1 and CDR2 from the germline V gene are SGHAT and FQNNGV. CDR3 in amino acids: CASSLAGGHPDTQYF. Here the CDR3 DNA reads TGTGCCAGCAGCTTAGCGGGAGGGCACCCAGATACGCAGTATTTT. Drawing the rest from reference TRBV11-2 and TRBJ2-3, the complete variable domain is EAGVAQSPRYKIIEKRQSVAFWCNPISGHATLYWYQQILGQGPKLLIQFQNNGVVDDSQLPKDRFSAERLKGVDSTLKIQPAKLEDSAVYLCASSLAGGHPDTQYFGPGTRLTVL.

This clone was picked up one time. Other DNA sequences of this sample code for an identical CDR3. V and J are TRBV28 and TRBJ2-7, with D perhaps assigned TRBD1 or TRBD2 (5 bases each). This CDR3 has 14 residues. The V and J ends lost 2 bases and 2 bases respectively, with 10 bases between them. Germline V gene data show CDR1 as MDHEN and CDR2 as SYDVKM. As DNA, the CDR3 is TGTGCCAGCAGTTTAAGGGGAGTCGCCTACGAGCAGTACTTC. It specifies CASSLRGVAYEQYF.